This T cell receptor beta chain is from a study of blood T cell repertoires in COVID-19. About the research overall: Samples came from the United States, Italy and Spain, spanning acute and convalescent COVID-19. In each case, the material was cDNA or gDNA derived from T cells, B-cell-depleted T cells, or PBMCs.

The CDR3 runs 15 residues. Germline values: CDR1 SGHVS, CDR2 FNYEAQ. Trimming removed 1 base from V and 6 bases from J, with 13 bases in between. Only in-frame clones appear in the TCRdb table, and some are missing; sequencing was by immunoSEQ multiplex PCR. This table has 250,000 or so clones, approximately 86% appearing once. This receptor was obtained from a middle-aged man with active or convalescent COVID-19. This sequence joins TRBV7-6 and TRBJ2-1; D is ambiguous. Sequenced sample: peripheral blood. This CDR3 is CASSLVIPTCNEQFF. The CDR3 region has the DNA TGTGCCAGCAGCTTAGTGATACCGACTTGCAATGAGCAGTTCTTC.